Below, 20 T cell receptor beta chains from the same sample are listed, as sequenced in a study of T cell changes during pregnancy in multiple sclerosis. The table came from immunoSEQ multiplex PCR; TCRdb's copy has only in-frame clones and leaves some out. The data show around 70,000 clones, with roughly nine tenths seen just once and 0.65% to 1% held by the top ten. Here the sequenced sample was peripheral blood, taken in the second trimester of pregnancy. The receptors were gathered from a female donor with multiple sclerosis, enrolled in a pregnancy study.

The CDR3 region is CAISESWGGGDYGYTF. The CDR3 DNA follows: TGTGCCATCAGTGAGTCGTGGGGAGGAGGCGACTATGGCTACACCTTC. The J gene is TRBJ1-2, the V gene TRBV10-3; no reliable D call. This CDR3 is 16 amino acids long. Germline V gene sequence: CDR1 ENHRY, CDR2 SYGVKD. V lost 0 bases, J lost 3 bases, and 14 bases lay in between.

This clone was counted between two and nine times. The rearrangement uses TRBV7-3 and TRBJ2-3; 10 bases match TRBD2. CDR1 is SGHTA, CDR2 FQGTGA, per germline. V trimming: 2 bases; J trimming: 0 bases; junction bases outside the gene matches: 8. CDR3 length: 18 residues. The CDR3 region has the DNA TGTGCCAGCAGCTTACGCCGCGGGACTAGCGCGAGCACAGATACGCAGTATTTT. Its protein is CASSLRRGTSASTDTQYF.

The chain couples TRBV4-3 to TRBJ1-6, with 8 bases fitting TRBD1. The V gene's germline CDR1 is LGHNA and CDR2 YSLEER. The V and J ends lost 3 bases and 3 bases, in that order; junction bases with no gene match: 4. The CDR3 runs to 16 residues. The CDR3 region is CASSHLTGDYNSPLHF. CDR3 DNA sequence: TGCGCCAGCAGCCACTTGACAGGGGACTATAATTCACCCCTCCACTTT.

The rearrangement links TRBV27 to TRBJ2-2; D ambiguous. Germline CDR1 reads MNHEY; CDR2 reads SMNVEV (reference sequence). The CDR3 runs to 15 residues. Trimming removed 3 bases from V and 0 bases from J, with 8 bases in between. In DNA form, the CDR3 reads TGTGCCAGCAGTTTGGTAGTTTCGAACACCGGGGAGCTGTTTTTT. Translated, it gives CASSLVVSNTGELFF.

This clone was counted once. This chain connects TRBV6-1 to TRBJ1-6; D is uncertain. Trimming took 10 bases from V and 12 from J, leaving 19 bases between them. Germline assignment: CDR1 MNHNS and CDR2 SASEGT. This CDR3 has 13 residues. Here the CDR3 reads CANPLKAPRPLHF. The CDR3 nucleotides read TGTGCCAACCCTTTGAAGGCTCCTAGACCCCTCCACTTT.

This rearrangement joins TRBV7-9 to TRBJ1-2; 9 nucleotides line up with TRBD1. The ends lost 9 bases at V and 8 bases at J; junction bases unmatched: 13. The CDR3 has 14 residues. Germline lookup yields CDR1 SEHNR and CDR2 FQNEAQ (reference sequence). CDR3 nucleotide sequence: TGTGCCAGTTATGACAGGGGGTTGAAAGCGGGCTACACCTTC. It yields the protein CASYDRGLKAGYTF.

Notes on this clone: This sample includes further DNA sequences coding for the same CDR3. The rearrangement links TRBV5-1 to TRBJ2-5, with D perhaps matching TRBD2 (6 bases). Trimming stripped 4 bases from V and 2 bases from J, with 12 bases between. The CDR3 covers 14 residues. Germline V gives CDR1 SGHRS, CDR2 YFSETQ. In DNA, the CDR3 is TGCGCCAGCAGCCCTTTAGCGGAACAAGAGACCCAGTACTTC. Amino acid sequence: CASSPLAEQETQYF.

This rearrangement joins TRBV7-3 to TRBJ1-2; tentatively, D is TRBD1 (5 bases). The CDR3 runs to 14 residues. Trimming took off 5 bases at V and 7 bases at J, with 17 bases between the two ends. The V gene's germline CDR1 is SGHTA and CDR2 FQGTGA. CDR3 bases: TGTGCCAGCAGCCCAGGCGACAGATTAGGTGGCTACACCTTC. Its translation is CASSPGDRLGGYTF.

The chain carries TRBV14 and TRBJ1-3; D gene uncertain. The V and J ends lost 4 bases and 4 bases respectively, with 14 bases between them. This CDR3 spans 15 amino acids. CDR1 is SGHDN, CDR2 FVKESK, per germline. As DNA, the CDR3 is TGTGCCAGCAGCCCTATAGGCACGGGAGGAAACACCATATATTTT. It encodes CASSPIGTGGNTIYF.

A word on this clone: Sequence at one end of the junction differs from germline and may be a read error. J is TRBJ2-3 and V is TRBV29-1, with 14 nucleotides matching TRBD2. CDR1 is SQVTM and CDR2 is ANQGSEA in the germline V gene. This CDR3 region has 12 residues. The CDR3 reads CSAIRTSGGTHF. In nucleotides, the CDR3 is TGCAGCGCAATAAGGACTAGCGGGGGGACCCATTTT.

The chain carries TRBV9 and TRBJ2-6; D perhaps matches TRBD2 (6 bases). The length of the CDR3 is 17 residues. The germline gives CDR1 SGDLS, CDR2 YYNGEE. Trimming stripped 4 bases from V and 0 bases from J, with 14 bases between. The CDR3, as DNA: TGTGCCAGCAGCAACCGGGAGACGGGCTCTGGGGCCAACGTCCTGACTTTC. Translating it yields CASSNRETGSGANVLTF.

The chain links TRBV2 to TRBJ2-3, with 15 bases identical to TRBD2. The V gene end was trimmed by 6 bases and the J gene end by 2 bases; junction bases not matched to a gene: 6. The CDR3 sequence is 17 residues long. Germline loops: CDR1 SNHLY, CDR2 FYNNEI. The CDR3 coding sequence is TGTGCCAGCAGCGGGGGGACTAGCGGGGGGTTCACAGATACGCAGTATTTT. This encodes CASSGGTSGGFTDTQYF.

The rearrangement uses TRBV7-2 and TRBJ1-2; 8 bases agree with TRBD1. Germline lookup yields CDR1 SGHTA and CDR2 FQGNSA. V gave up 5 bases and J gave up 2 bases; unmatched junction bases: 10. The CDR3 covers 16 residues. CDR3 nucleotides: TGTGCCAGCAGCCCGCGGACAGGGAGGGTCAACTATGGCTACACCTTC. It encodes CASSPRTGRVNYGYTF.

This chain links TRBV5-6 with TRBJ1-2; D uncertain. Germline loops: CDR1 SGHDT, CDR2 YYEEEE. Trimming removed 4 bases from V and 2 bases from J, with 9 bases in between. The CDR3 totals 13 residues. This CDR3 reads CASSLRGNYGYTF. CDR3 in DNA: TGTGCCAGCAGCCTGCGGGGAAACTATGGCTACACCTTC.

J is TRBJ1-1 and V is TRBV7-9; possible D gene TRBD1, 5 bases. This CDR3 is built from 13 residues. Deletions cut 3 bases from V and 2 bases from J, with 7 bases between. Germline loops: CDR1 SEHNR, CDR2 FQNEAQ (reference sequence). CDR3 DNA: TGTGCCAGCAGCTTGACAGTCAACACTGAAGCTTTCTTT. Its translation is CASSLTVNTEAFF.

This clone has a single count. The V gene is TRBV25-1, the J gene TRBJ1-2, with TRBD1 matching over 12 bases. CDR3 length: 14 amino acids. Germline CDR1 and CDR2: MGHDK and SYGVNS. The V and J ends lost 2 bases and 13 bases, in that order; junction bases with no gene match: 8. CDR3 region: CASSEGTGGSKSTF. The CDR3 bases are TGTGCCAGCAGTGAAGGGACAGGGGGCTCGAAAAGCACCTTC.

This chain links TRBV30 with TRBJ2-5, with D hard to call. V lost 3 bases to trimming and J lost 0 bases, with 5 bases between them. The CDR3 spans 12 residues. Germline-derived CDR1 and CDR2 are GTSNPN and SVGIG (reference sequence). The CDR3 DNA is TGTGCCTGGAGCCGTAACCAAGAGACCCAGTACTTC. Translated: CAWSRNQETQYF. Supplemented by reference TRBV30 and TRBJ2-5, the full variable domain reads SQTIHQWPATLVQPVGSPLSLECTVEGTSNPNLYWYRQAAGRGLQLLFYSVGIGQISSEVPQNLSASRPQDRQFILSSKKLLLSDSGFYLCAWSRNQETQYFGPGTRLLVL.

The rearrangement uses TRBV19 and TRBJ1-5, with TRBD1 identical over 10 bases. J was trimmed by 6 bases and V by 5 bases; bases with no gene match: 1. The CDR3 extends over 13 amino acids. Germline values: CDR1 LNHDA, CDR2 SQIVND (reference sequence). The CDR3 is CASSGDRGQPQHF. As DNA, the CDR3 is TGTGCCAGTAGTGGGGACAGGGGTCAGCCCCAGCATTTT. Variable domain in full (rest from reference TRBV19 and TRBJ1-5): DGGITQSPKYLFRKEGQNVTLSCEQNLNHDAMYWYRQDPGQGLRLIYYSQIVNDFQKGDIAEGYSVSREKKESFPLTVTSAQKNPTAFYLCASSGDRGQPQHFGDGTRLSIL.

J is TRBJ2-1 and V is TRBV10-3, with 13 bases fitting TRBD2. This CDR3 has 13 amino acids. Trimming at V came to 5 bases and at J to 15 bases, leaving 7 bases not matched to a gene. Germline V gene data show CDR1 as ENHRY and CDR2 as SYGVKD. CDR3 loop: CAISLGLAGSPFF. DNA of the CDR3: TGTGCCATCAGTCTGGGACTAGCGGGGAGTCCGTTCTTC.

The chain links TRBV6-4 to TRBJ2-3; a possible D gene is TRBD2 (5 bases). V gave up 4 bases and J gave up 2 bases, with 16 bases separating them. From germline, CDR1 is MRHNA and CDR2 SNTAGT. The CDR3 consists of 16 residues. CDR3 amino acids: CASSVLPGISTDTQYF. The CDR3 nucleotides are TGTGCCAGCAGTGTCCTCCCGGGGATCTCCACAGATACGCAGTATTTT.